The clone carrying this T cell receptor beta chain was picked up a small number of times. Its antigen is currently unknown. This record belongs to a study of beta chain features in type 1 diabetes. Study-level points and caveats: Across all four CD4+ subsets, people with type 1 diabetes showed modestly shorter TCRB CDR3s.

The CDR3 is 17 residues long. CDR1 and CDR2 from the germline V gene are SGDLS and YYNGEE. Deletions cut 3 bases from V and 0 bases from J, with 13 bases between. The whole isolated RNA underwent reverse transcription, so sequencing captured expressed TCRB transcripts. The protocol was immunoSEQ multiplex PCR, while the TCRdb copy is restricted to in-frame clones and leaves out a portion. The sample has 150,000 or so clones, roughly 59% seen once; the top ten hold roughly 0.095%. The receptor's source is a man aged 25-45 years with type 1 diabetes. The V and J genes are TRBV9 and TRBJ2-6, with D hard to call. Sequencing was performed on naive CD4+ T cells from blood. The CDR3 DNA sequence: TGTGCCAGCAGCGGAAAGCCTTTCTCCTCTGGGGCCAACGTCCTGACTTTC. This encodes CASSGKPFSSGANVLTF.